These 10 T cell receptor beta chains originate from one sample sequenced in a study of shared clonotypes between healthy human individuals (dated by TCRdb to about 2020). Receptors were amplified or captured by the immunoSEQ multiplex PCR assay. TCRdb's version of the immuneACCESS table is confined to in-frame rearrangements and falls short of the full clone set. An unresolved V gene accounts for under half of the shortfall where checked; the remainder is of unknown origin. The sample table lists 980,000 or so clones, approximately 80% of them with a count of one. The ten most abundant clones make up roughly 1.5% of the sample. The material sequenced was memory CD4+ T cells sorted from blood. The cell subset or site label here, explained by the study, means: CD45RA-negative fraction. The receptors shown here come from a man younger than 35 in good health.

J is TRBJ2-2 and V is TRBV7-2; no clear D. Trimming took 2 bases from V and 5 from J, leaving 9 bases between them. The CDR3 has 14 residues. Germline V CDR1 and CDR2: SGHTA, FQGNSA. Here the CDR3 reads CASSLFSATGELFF. CDR3 sequence (DNA): TGTGCCAGCAGCTTATTCTCCGCAACCGGGGAGCTGTTTTTT.

The chain is built from TRBV7-2 and TRBJ2-3; D remains ambiguous. The CDR3 is 14 amino acids. Germline V gives CDR1 SGHTA, CDR2 FQGNSA. V was cut by 1 base and J by 3 bases, with 8 bases left in between. The CDR3 DNA reads as TGTGCCAGCAGCTTAGTAATAGCAACAGATACGCAGTATTTT. Protein product: CASSLVIATDTQYF.

This chain connects TRBV11-2 to TRBJ1-3, with D possibly being TRBD1 (5 bases). Germline assignment: CDR1 SGHAT and CDR2 FQNNGV. The CDR3 has 14 amino acids. V shed 4 bases and J shed 0 bases, with 7 bases lying between them. DNA for the CDR3: TGTGCCAGCAGCTCAGGGAACTCTGGAAACACCATATATTTT. As protein: CASSSGNSGNTIYF.

This clone was observed a handful of times. The chain couples TRBV6-5 to TRBJ2-1, with D tentatively TRBD1 or TRBD2 (6 bases each). V was clipped by 0 bases and J by 10 bases, with 7 bases between them. CDR1 is MNHEY and CDR2 is SVGAGI in the germline V gene. The CDR3 covers 12 residues. The CDR3 DNA reads TGTGCCAGCAGTTACTCAGGGGGGGAGCAGTTCTTC. Translation: CASSYSGGEQFF.

The chain employs TRBV5-4 and TRBJ2-7; 8 positions match TRBD2. This CDR3 comprises 13 residues. Germline V gene sequence: CDR1 SGHNT, CDR2 YYREEE (reference sequence). Trimming cost V 0 bases and J 9 bases; bases outside gene matches: 5. The CDR3 loop is CASSLGLASVQYF. The CDR3 DNA reads TGTGCCAGCAGCTTGGGACTAGCGTCGGTGCAGTACTTC.

This chain links TRBV10-3 with TRBJ1-6; 11 bases fit TRBD1. The length of the CDR3 is 15 residues. V shed 6 bases and J 9 bases; nucleotides not matched to a gene: 7. CDR1 is ENHRY and CDR2 is SYGVKD in the germline V gene. Here the CDR3 DNA reads TGTGCCATCAGGAGTGAGGACAGGGGGCTTTCACCCCTCCACTTT. Residues: CAIRSEDRGLSPLHF.

The sample holds one count of this clone. V and J are TRBV11-3 and TRBJ2-7, with D unresolved. The CDR3 length is 15 residues. V was pared by 0 bases and J by 0 bases, with 9 bases between. The germline CDR1 and CDR2 sequences are SGHNT and YENEEA. CDR3 DNA sequence: TGTGCCAGCAGCTTAGAGGGTACGAACTCCTACGAGCAGTACTTC. It encodes CASSLEGTNSYEQYF.

In its sample, this clone was seen a few times. The chain is built from TRBV2 and TRBJ2-3; 8 bases are shared with TRBD2. Germline trimming cut 9 bases from V and 2 bases from J; bases unmatched to any gene: 4. In germline, CDR1 is SNHLY, CDR2 FYNNEI. The CDR3 loop spans 13 amino acids. Written as DNA, the CDR3 is TGTGCCAGTCAGCGGGAGAACACAGATACGCAGTATTTT. Its translation is CASQRENTDTQYF.

The rearrangement joins TRBV21-1 to TRBJ2-5; the table names TRBD2, a call not compared with the DNA. TRBV21-1 is listed as a pseudogene. This CDR3 has 14 amino acids. The chain's CDR3 is CASSFLGEGETQYF. In DNA form, the CDR3 reads TGTGCCAGCAGTTTTCTAGGGGAGGGAGAGACCCAGTACTTC.

This chain connects TRBV5-4 to TRBJ2-7; a possible D gene is TRBD1 (5 bases). Between the trimmed V and J ends, which lost 6 bases and 5 bases, there was a span of 15 bases. The CDR3 totals 13 residues. From germline, CDR1 is SGHNT and CDR2 YYREEE (reference sequence). CDR3 amino acids: CASNNRGYHEQYF. CDR3 nucleotides: TGTGCCAGCAATAATAGGGGCTACCACGAGCAGTACTTC.